These 14 T cell receptor beta chains originate from one sample sequenced in a study of T cells after yellow fever vaccination. In TCRdb, the 5' RACE reads were re-called with MiXCR into one record per CDR3 protein. The sample consists of roughly 79,000 distinct CDR3 sequences, roughly 7% of them appearing once. Source: CD8+ T cells sorted from PBMCs, taken more than 8 days after the first yellow fever vaccination. The receptors originated from a man between 18 and 29 years old who received the YFV17D yellow fever vaccine.

This clonotype was counted at least ten times. This chain joins TRBV7-8 and TRBJ2-7; 7 bases agree with TRBD2. The CDR3 has 14 amino acids. Germline-derived CDR1 and CDR2 are SGHVS and FQNEAQ. Germline trimming cut 4 bases from V and 2 bases from J; bases unmatched to any gene: 5. CDR3 sequence (DNA): TGTGCCAGCAGCTACGGGGCGGGGGCCTACGAGCAGTACGTC. Translating gives CASSYGAGAYEQYV.

There are many counts of this clonotype. This rearrangement joins TRBV4-3 to TRBJ2-5, with 9 bases aligning to TRBD1. CDR1 is LGHNA, CDR2 YSLEER, per germline. With V trimmed by 3 bases and J by 5 bases, 4 bases remained unmatched. This CDR3 is built from 14 residues. The CDR3, as DNA: TGCGCCAGCAGCCAGAAGACAGGGGGGGAGACCCAGTACTTC. Its translation: CASSQKTGGETQYF.

This clonotype was detected many times. The CDR3, as DNA: TGCAGTGCTAGAGAACGGGGAGGGTTAGCCAAAAACATTCAGTACTTC. Amino acids: CSARERGGLAKNIQYF. The genes are TRBV20-1 and TRBJ2-4; 7 positions match TRBD2. Germline V gene lookup returns CDR1 DFQATT and CDR2 SNEGSKA (reference sequence). This CDR3 region has 16 residues. The J segment lost 0 bases and the V segment lost 0 bases, leaving 5 bases of the junction unmatched.

The chain recombines TRBV7-9 with TRBJ1-6; 9 positions agree with TRBD1. The CDR3 totals 14 residues. After removal of 5 bases from V and 10 bases from J, the junction contained 6 bases not matched to a gene. Germline CDR1 is SEHNR and CDR2 is FQNEAQ (reference sequence). CDR3: CASSPPTGGSPLHF. The CDR3, as DNA: TGTGCCAGCAGCCCTCCGACAGGGGGATCACCCCTCCACTTT.

This clonotype was observed at least ten times. The chain couples TRBV24-1 to TRBJ2-7; 9 positions match TRBD1. The CDR3 runs 16 residues. Germline trimming cut 7 bases from V and 0 bases from J; bases unmatched to any gene: 9. Per the germline V gene, CDR1 is KGHDR and CDR2 is SFDVKD. The DNA of the CDR3 is TGTGCCACCAGACCCCGGGACAGGGATAGCTCCTACGAGCAGTACGTC. Its translation is CATRPRDRDSSYEQYV.

This clonotype was found many times. V gene TRBV5-1 combines with J gene TRBJ1-2; D is unclear. The ends were cut back, 3 bases at V and 1 base at J, with 13 bases in the middle. CDR1 and CDR2 (germline): SGHRS, YFSETQ. The CDR3 has 15 residues. This chain's CDR3 is CASSSRPGDNYGYTF. DNA of the CDR3: TGCGCCAGCAGCTCCCGCCCCGGGGATAACTATGGCTACACCTTC.

This clonotype occurred many times. The chain joins TRBV6-6 to TRBJ2-1; D might be TRBD1 or TRBD2, each matching 5 bases. The germline V gene encodes CDR1 MNHNY and CDR2 SVGAGI (reference sequence). This CDR3 region has 13 residues. Trimming removed 4 bases from V and 8 bases from J, with 12 bases in between. The DNA of the CDR3 is TGTGCCAGCAGTTCCCGTGGGGGTGATGAGCAGTTCTTC. This codes for CASSSRGGDEQFF.

This clonotype was observed at least ten times. The chain carries TRBV5-5 and TRBJ2-3; TRBD1 might be the D (5 bases). The CDR3 spans 16 residues. V was trimmed by 0 bases and J by 0 bases, leaving 11 bases between them. CDR1 SGHKS and CDR2 YYEKEE come from the germline V gene (reference sequence). The CDR3 loop is CASSLVGESSTDTQYF. CDR3 coding DNA: TGTGCCAGCAGCTTGGTAGGGGAAAGTAGCACAGATACGCAGTATTTT.

This clonotype occurred a few times. The chain carries TRBV6-2 or TRBV6-3 and TRBJ2-7, with no clear D. This CDR3 has 12 residues. Germline values: CDR1 MNHEY, CDR2 SVGEGT. The V end lost 2 bases, the J end lost 7 bases, and 9 bases lay between the germline ends. This CDR3 is CASSYLRAEQYF. CDR3 DNA sequence: TGTGCCAGCAGTTACCTTCGCGCGGAGCAGTACTTC.

There are a few counts of this clonotype. V and J are TRBV11-2 and TRBJ2-5; D remains ambiguous. The CDR3 totals 13 residues. V was cut by 5 bases and J by 1 base, with 8 bases left in between. Looked up from germline, CDR1 is SGHAT and CDR2 is FQNNGV. The DNA for the CDR3 is TGTGCCAGCAGCCCCCCGGGCCAAGAGACCCAGTACTTC. Protein product: CASSPPGQETQYF.

V and J are TRBV20-1 and TRBJ2-3; D is ambiguous. Germline lookup yields CDR1 DFQATT and CDR2 SNEGSKA (reference sequence). The CDR3 runs to 12 residues. The germline V and J ends were trimmed by 3 bases and 1 base, with 5 bases remaining between them. The CDR3 region is CSARTRTDTQYF. The CDR3 nucleotides are TGCAGTGCTAGGACTCGCACAGATACGCAGTATTTT.

This clonotype was seen repeatedly, ten times or more. This chain joins TRBV24-1 and TRBJ2-2; D ambiguous. Trimming removed 5 bases at V and 8 bases at J, with 8 bases between. In germline, CDR1 is KGHDR, CDR2 SFDVKD. This CDR3 has 12 residues. The CDR3 nucleotides are TGTGCCACCAGTGTTACTTCGGGGGAGCTGTTTTTT. Translated, it gives CATSVTSGELFF.

This clonotype was found many times. J is TRBJ2-1 and V is TRBV7-3; 12 bases line up with TRBD2. CDR1 is SGHTA, CDR2 FQGTGA, per germline. The CDR3 has 19 residues. The J segment lost 5 bases and the V segment lost 2 bases, leaving 13 bases of the junction unmatched. CDR3 amino acids: CASSLSGSSGGVTNNEQFF. Here the CDR3 DNA reads TGTGCCAGCAGCTTATCTGGTTCTAGCGGGGGGGTAACAAACAATGAGCAGTTCTTC.

For this clonotype: One junction end disagrees with the germline gene, perhaps due to a read error. The genes are TRBV29-1 and TRBJ2-2; 9 nucleotides align to TRBD1. The CDR3 has 12 residues. The V gene's germline CDR1 is SQVTM and CDR2 ANQGSEA. CDR3 sequence (DNA): TGCAGCGCGACAGGGGGAACCGGGGAGCTGTATTTT. Translating gives CSATGGTGELYF.